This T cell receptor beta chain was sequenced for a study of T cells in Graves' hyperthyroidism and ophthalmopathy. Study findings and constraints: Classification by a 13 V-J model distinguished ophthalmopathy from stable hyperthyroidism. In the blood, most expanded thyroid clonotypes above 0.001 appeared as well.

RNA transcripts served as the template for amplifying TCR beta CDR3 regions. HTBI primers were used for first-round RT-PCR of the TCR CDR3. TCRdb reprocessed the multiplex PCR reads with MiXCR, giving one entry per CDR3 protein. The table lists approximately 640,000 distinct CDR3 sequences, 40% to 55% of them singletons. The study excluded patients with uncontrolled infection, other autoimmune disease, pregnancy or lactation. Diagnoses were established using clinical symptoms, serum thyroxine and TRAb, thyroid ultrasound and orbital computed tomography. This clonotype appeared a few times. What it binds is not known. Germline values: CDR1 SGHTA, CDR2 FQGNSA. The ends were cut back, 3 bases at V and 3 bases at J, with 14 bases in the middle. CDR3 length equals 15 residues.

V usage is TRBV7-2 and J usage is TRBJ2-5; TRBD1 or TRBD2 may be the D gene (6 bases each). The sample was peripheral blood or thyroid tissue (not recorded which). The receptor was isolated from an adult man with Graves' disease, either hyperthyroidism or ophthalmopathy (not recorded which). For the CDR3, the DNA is TGTGCCAGCAGCTTGGGGGCGGGACTCAAAGAGACCCAGTACTTC. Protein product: CASSLGAGLKETQYF.